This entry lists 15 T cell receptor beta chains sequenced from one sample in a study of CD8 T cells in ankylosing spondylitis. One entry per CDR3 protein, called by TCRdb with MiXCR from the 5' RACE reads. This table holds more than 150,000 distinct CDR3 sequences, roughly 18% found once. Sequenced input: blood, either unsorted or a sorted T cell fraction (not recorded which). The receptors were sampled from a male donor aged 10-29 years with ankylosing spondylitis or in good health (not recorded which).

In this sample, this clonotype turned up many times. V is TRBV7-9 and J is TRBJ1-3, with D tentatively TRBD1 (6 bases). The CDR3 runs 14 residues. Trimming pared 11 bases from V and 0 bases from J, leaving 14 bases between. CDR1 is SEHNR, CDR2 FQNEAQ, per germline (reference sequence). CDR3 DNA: TGTGCCGCTCAGGGGCATGGCTCTGGAAACACCATATATTTT. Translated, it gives CAAQGHGSGNTIYF.

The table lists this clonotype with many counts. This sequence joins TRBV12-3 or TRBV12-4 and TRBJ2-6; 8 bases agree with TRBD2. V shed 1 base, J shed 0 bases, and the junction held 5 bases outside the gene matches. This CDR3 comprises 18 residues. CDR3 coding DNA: TGTGCCAGCAGTTTAGGCCCGGGGGGGCCCTCTGGGGCCAACGTCCTGACTTTC. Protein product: CASSLGPGGPSGANVLTF.

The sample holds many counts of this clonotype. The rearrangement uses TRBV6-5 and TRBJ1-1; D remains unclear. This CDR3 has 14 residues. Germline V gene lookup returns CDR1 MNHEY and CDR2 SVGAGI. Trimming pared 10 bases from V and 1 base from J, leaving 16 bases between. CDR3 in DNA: TGTGCCACCAAAGTGGGTACGTCGAACACTGAAGCTTTCTTT. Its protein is CATKVGTSNTEAFF.

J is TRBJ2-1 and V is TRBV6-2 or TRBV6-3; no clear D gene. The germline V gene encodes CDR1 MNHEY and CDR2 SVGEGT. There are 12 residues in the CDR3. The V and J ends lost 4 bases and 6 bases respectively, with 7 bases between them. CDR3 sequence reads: CASSSGRNEQFF. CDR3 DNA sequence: TGTGCCAGCAGTTCAGGACGCAATGAGCAGTTCTTC.

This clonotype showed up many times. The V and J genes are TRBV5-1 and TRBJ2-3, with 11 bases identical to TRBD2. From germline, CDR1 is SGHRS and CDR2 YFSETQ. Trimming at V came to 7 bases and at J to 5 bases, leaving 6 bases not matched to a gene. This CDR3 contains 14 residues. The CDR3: CASSDGLAGDTQYF. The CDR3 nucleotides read TGCGCCAGCTCCGACGGACTAGCGGGAGATACGCAGTATTTT.

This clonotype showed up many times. The CDR3 DNA is TGCGCCAGCAGCCAAGAAGATAGTCAGGGATTTAACACTGAAGCTTTCTTT. Translated: CASSQEDSQGFNTEAFF. The chain is built from TRBV4-1 and TRBJ1-1; TRBD1 is a possible D gene (5 bases). The CDR3 length is 17 residues. The V gene's germline CDR1 is MGHRA and CDR2 YSYEKL. V lost 0 bases, J lost 2 bases, and 16 bases lay in between.

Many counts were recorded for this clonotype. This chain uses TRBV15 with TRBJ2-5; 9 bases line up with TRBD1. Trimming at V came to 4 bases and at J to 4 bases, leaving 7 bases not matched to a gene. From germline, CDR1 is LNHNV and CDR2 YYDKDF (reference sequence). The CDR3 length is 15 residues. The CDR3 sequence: CATSTRTGARETQYF. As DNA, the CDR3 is TGTGCCACCAGCACCCGGACAGGGGCAAGAGAGACCCAGTACTTC. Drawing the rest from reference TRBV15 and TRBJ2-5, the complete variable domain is DAMVIQNPRYQVTQFGKPVTLSCSQTLNHNVMYWYQQKSSQAPKLLFHYYDKDFNNEADTPDNFQSRRPNTSFCFLDIRSPGLGDTAMYLCATSTRTGARETQYFGPGTRLLVL.

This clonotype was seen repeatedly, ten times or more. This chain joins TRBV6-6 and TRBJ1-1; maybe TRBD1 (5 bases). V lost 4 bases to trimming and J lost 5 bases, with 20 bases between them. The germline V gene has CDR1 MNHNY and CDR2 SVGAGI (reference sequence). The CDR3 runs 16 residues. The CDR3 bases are TGTGCCAGCAGTTCCTCCGGGCCCCGGGGGTGGACTGAAGCTTTCTTT. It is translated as CASSSSGPRGWTEAFF.

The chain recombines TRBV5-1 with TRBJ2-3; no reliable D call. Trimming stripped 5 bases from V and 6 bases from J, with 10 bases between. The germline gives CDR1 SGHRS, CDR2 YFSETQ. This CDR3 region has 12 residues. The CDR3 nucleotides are TGCGCCAGCAGGGCCACAATTGATACGCAGTATTTT. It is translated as CASRATIDTQYF.

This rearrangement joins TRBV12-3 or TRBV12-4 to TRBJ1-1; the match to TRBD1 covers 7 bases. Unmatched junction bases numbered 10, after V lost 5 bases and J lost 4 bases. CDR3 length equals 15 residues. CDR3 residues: CASSPLTGVPTEAFF. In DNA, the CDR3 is TGTGCCAGCAGTCCACTCACAGGGGTACCCACTGAAGCTTTCTTT.

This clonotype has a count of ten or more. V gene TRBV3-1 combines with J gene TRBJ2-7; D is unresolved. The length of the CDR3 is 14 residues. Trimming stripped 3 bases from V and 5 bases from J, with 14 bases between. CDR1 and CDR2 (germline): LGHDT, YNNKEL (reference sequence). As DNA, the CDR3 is TGTGCCAGCAGCCACCCTGCAGCAGAGGACGAGCAGTACTTC. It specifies CASSHPAAEDEQYF.

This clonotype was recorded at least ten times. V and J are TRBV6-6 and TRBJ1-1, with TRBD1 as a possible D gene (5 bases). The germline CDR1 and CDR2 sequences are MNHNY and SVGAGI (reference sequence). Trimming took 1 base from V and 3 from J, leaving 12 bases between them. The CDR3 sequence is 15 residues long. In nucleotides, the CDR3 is TGTGCCAGCAGTTACTTGGGGGGGACGGACACTGAAGCTTTCTTT. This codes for CASSYLGGTDTEAFF.

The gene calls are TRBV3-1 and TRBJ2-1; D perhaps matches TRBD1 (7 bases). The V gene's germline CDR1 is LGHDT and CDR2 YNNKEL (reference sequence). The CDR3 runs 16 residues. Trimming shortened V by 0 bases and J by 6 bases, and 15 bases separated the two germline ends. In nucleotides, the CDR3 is TGTGCCAGCAGCCAAGATGCGGGACAGACGCTCAATGAGCAGTTCTTC. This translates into CASSQDAGQTLNEQFF.

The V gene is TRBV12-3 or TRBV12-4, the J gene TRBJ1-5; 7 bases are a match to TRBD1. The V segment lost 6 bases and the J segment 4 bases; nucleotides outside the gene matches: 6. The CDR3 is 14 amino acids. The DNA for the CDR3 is TGTGCCAGCAGCGCCCAGACAGGGAATCAGCCCCAGCATTTT. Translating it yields CASSAQTGNQPQHF.

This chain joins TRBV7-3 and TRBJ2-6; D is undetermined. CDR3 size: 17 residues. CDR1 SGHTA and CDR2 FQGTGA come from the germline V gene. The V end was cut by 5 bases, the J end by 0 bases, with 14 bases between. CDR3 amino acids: CASSPKMGSSGANVLTF. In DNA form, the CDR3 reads TGTGCCAGCAGCCCAAAAATGGGGTCCTCTGGGGCCAACGTCCTGACTTTC.